These 3 T cell receptor beta chains were sequenced from one sample in a study of blood T cell repertoires in COVID-19. Measured with immunoSEQ multiplex PCR; TCRdb has only the in-frame clones, and not every one. The data show 290,000 or so clones, with around nine tenths seen just once and approximately 2.4% held by the top ten. The specimen was PBMCs or T cells enriched from blood (not recorded which). These receptors all stem from a woman between 18 and 29 years old who had recovered from COVID-19.

V gene TRBV30 combines with J gene TRBJ2-7, with 7 bases matching TRBD1. The CDR3 is 14 amino acids. The germline CDR1 and CDR2 sequences are GTSNPN and SVGIG (reference sequence). Trimming cost V 2 bases and J 3 bases; bases outside gene matches: 7. DNA for the CDR3: TGTGCCTGGAGTACGACAGGGTCCAACTACGAGCAGTACTTC. This gives the protein CAWSTTGSNYEQYF.

This chain connects TRBV19 to TRBJ2-1; D is uncertain. With 0 bases removed from V and 10 bases from J, the gap between germline ends came to 13 bases. The germline CDR1 and CDR2 sequences are LNHDA and SQIVND (reference sequence). The CDR3 sequence is 14 residues long. In DNA form, the CDR3 reads TGTGCCAGTAGTATAGATCGGGTCGGTCGAGAGCAGTTCTTC. Amino acid sequence: CASSIDRVGREQFF.

V gene TRBV15 combines with J gene TRBJ1-1, with D possibly being TRBD1 (5 bases). CDR1 and CDR2 from the germline V gene are LNHNV and YYDKDF (reference sequence). This CDR3 contains 15 residues. V lost 0 bases, J lost 5 bases, and 13 bases lay in between. The CDR3 DNA is TGTGCCACCAGCAGAGATCTGGGGGGGGAGACTGAAGCTTTCTTT. Translating gives CATSRDLGGETEAFF.